Listed here are 7 T cell receptor beta chains from one sample, sequenced in a study of blood T cells in healthy people across ages. A sample-barcoded 5' primer and a J-beta primer mix were used in a second PCR of about 6 to 11 cycles. A single record per CDR3 protein comes from TCRdb applying MiXCR to the 5' RACE reads. The sample holds more than 800,000 distinct CDR3 sequences; 25% to 30% are singletons and the top ten take 15% to 20%. Sequencing was performed on blood. These receptors were obtained from a woman over 75 in good health.

This clonotype was observed a handful of times. The chain employs TRBV7-9 and TRBJ2-5; D may be TRBD1 (6 bases). The length of the CDR3 is 14 residues. Germline values: CDR1 SEHNR, CDR2 FQNEAQ (reference sequence). The germline V and J ends were trimmed by 3 bases and 5 bases, with 13 bases remaining between them. The CDR3 DNA sequence: TGTGCCAGCAGCTTCACCACAGGGCGGGAGACCCAGTACTTC. Its translation is CASSFTTGRETQYF. The full variable domain, its missing parts supplied by reference TRBV7-9 and TRBJ2-5, is DTGVSQNPRHKITKRGQNVTFRCDPISEHNRLYWYRQTLGQGPEFLTYFQNEAQLEKSRLLSDRFSAERPKGSFSTLEIQRTEQGDSAMYLCASSFTTGRETQYFGPGTRLLVL.

The gene calls are TRBV6-5 and TRBJ1-5, with no clear D. This CDR3 contains 13 residues. Germline V gene data show CDR1 as MNHEY and CDR2 as SVGAGI. V was pared by 3 bases and J by 3 bases, with 6 bases between. CDR3 residues: CASSYMVNQPQHF. In DNA form, the CDR3 reads TGTGCCAGCAGTTATATGGTCAATCAGCCCCAGCATTTT.

This clonotype has a count of ten or more. The chain is built from TRBV7-2 and TRBJ1-1; the D is unclear. CDR3 length equals 18 residues. V dropped 1 base and J dropped 1 base, with 19 bases sitting between them. Germline CDR1 SGHTA, CDR2 FQGNSA. CDR3 bases: TGTGCCAGCAGCTTAGGCGGAGATCCGGGCAGGCGGAACACTGAAGCTTTCTTT. This codes for CASSLGGDPGRRNTEAFF.

This clonotype was seen at least ten times. This chain joins TRBV15 and TRBJ2-5; 7 bases are a match to TRBD1. Losses at the gene ends were 5 bases for V and 7 bases for J; bases not matched to a gene: 10. CDR1 and CDR2 from the germline V gene are LNHNV and YYDKDF (reference sequence). CDR3 size: 14 residues. CDR3 nucleotide sequence: TGTGCCACCAGCCGAAATCAGGGGGAGCGGACCCAGTACTTC. It yields the protein CATSRNQGERTQYF.

The rearrangement links TRBV29-1 to TRBJ1-2, with 9 bases matching TRBD1. Germline V gene data show CDR1 as SQVTM and CDR2 as ANQGSEA. The CDR3 extends over 13 amino acids. V lost 3 bases, J lost 4 bases, and 3 bases stayed unmatched. CDR3 sequence: CSVEDRGPYGYTF. CDR3 bases: TGCAGCGTTGAGGACAGGGGCCCCTATGGCTACACCTTC.

This clonotype was counted many times. The V gene is TRBV5-4, the J gene TRBJ2-3; D may be TRBD2 (6 bases). This CDR3 has 15 residues. V lost 9 bases, J lost 2 bases, and 19 bases lay in between. CDR1 is SGHNT, CDR2 YYREEE, per germline (reference sequence). The CDR3 DNA reads as TGTGCCATCCATCCTCGCGGGACCACCACAGATACGCAGTATTTT. This sequence encodes CAIHPRGTTTDTQYF.

With respect to this clonotype: A single base separates this from a much larger clone, so it may be a read error. The chain joins TRBV20-1 to TRBJ2-1; 15 nucleotides agree with TRBD2. Germline V gives CDR1 DFQATT, CDR2 SNEGSKA (reference sequence). This CDR3 comprises 16 residues. V was pared by 5 bases and J by 6 bases, with 8 bases of the junction left unmatched. CDR3 DNA sequence: TGCAGTGCTCAAGGACTAGCGGGGGGGCCCTGCAATGAGCAGTTCTTC. This gives the protein CSAQGLAGGPCNEQFF.